This is a list of T cell receptor beta chains from one sample in a study of radiotherapy plus CTLA-4 blockade in lung cancer. TCRdb's table, derived via immunoSEQ multiplex PCR, lists solely in-frame clones and lacks some. The table records about 98,000 clones, about 91% of them present only once. Sequencing was performed on peripheral blood, taken from a patient treated with radiotherapy plus ipilimumab. The receptor set was obtained from a human donor with non-small cell lung cancer that progressed on radiotherapy plus ipilimumab. Each CDR3 is given with its conserved first and last residue. A D gene is named only where the DNA matches it firmly. Some rows mark clone size as missing; the rest say once, few, many or name a class of expanded clone.

v_call	d_call	clone_size	j_call	cdr3_nt	cdr3_aa
TRBV5-1	NA	NA	TRBJ2-3	TGCGCCAGCAGCATCCCCCTTCTCGGAGCCACAGATACGCAGTATTTT	CASSIPLLGATDTQYF
TRBV5-4	NA	NA	TRBJ2-3	TGTGCCAGCAGCTCCCTGGACAGTTTCACAGATACGCAGTATTTT	CASSSLDSFTDTQYF
TRBV18	TRBD1	NA	TRBJ2-6	TGTGCCAGCTCACCCGGGACAGGGACCGGGGCCAACGTCCTGACTTTC	CASSPGTGTGANVLTF
TRBV6-6	TRBD1	NA	TRBJ1-5	TGTGCCAGCAGAAGACAGGGGGGCAATCAGCCCCAGCATTTT	CASRRQGGNQPQHF
TRBV7-2	NA	NA	TRBJ1-1	TGTGCCAGCAGCTTAGACTTTCAGGGCACTGAAGCTTTCTTT	CASSLDFQGTEAFF
TRBV5-1	NA	once	TRBJ1-2	TGCGCCAGCAGCCCCGGTCCGACTCAAGGCTACACCTTC	CASSPGPTQGYTF
TRBV19	NA	NA	TRBJ1-5	TGTGCCAGTAACCTCAACGGGGGCTCTCAGCCCCAGCATTTT	CASNLNGGSQPQHF
TRBV4-1	NA	NA	TRBJ2-7	TGCGCCAGCAGCCAAGAAACAGGGCGTTCCTACGAGCAGTACTTC	CASSQETGRSYEQYF
TRBV5-4	NA	NA	TRBJ1-2	TGTGCCAGCAGTCCCGACCGGGGTAGCTATGGCTACACCTTC	CASSPDRGSYGYTF
TRBV11-2	NA	NA	TRBJ2-7	TGTGCCAGCAGCTTAGATTGGGCTGAAATCTCCTACGAGCAGTACTTC	CASSLDWAEISYEQYF
TRBV29-1	NA	NA	TRBJ2-7	TGCAGCGTTAGAACCGGGACCCGGGGCGAGCAGTACTTC	CSVRTGTRGEQYF
TRBV21-1	NA	NA	TRBJ1-2	TGTGCCAGCAGCCAGACTCCAGGGGCCTTCGACTATGGCTACACCTTC	CASSQTPGAFDYGYTF
TRBV6-5	TRBD2	NA	TRBJ2-1	TGTGCCAGCAGCCTCCGCGGGAGGGCAGGTGAGCAGTTCTTC	CASSLRGRAGEQFF
TRBV5-1	NA	NA	TRBJ2-3	TGCGCCAGCAGCTCCGCCGACAGGTTCAGCACAGATACGCAGTATTTT	CASSSADRFSTDTQYF
TRBV11-2	TRBD1	NA	TRBJ2-3	TGTGCCAGCAGCTTCCTACAGGGGGCGGCCACAGATACGCAGTATTTT	CASSFLQGAATDTQYF
TRBV6-5	NA	NA	TRBJ1-1	TGTGCCAGCAGCCCTGGGGGAGCAGGGAACACTGAAGCTTTCTTT	CASSPGGAGNTEAFF
TRBV6-5	TRBD2	NA	TRBJ2-1	TGTGCCAGCAGACATGGGGCGGGGGCCTACAATGAGCAGTTCTTC	CASRHGAGAYNEQFF
TRBV11-2	NA	NA	TRBJ2-7	TGTGCCAGCAGTCCCTCCGGGCACGAGCAGTACTTC	CASSPSGHEQYF
TRBV2	TRBD1	few	TRBJ2-1	TGTGCCAGCCTTCGCGGACAGGGTGGCTCCTACAATGAGCAGTTCTTC	CASLRGQGGSYNEQFF
TRBV9	NA	NA	TRBJ1-1	TGTGCCAGCAGCGTCGGGGAGAACACTGAAGCTTTCTTT	CASSVGENTEAFF
TRBV6-5	NA	NA	TRBJ2-7	TGTGCCAGCAGAGCTGAAACCGGGAGAAGCGAGCAGTACTTC	CASRAETGRSEQYF
TRBV2	TRBD1	NA	TRBJ2-7	TGTGCCAGCAGGCGTGACACAGGGGGCGAGCAGTACTTC	CASRRDTGGEQYF
TRBV27	NA	NA	TRBJ2-2	TGTGCCAGCAGTTTATTATCCGGGACCGGGGAGCTGTTTTTT	CASSLLSGTGELFF
TRBV28	NA	NA	TRBJ2-7	TGTGCCAGCAGTTTGGCGCCAGGGCTAGCGAGTTCTGAGCAGTACTTC	CASSLAPGLASSEQYF
TRBV28	TRBD1	NA	TRBJ1-5	TGTGCCAGCAGTTTATTCGGGACAGGGGGCGAACAGCCCCAGCATTTT	CASSLFGTGGEQPQHF
TRBV7-2	TRBD2	NA	TRBJ2-7	TGTGCCAGCAGCTTAGCTGTAGCGGGGGAGCAGTACTTC	CASSLAVAGEQYF
TRBV7-8	NA	NA	TRBJ1-4	TGTGCCAGCAGCTTTAGGGGCCCCGAGGTACTGTTTTTT	CASSFRGPEVLFF
TRBV6-1	NA	once	TRBJ2-4	TGTGCCAGCAGCACAAAAACAGGTTCTGGCATTCAGTACTTC	CASSTKTGSGIQYF
TRBV5-1	NA	NA	TRBJ2-7	TGCGCCAGTCGCTCCGGGACAATATACGAGCAGTACTTC	CASRSGTIYEQYF
TRBV10-3	TRBD1	once	TRBJ2-7	TGTGCCATCAGTGTAGGACAGGGGGCGTACGAGCAGTACTTC	CAISVGQGAYEQYF
TRBV29-1	TRBD2	NA	TRBJ2-6	TGCAGCGTTGGGGGGGGACGTGGGGCCAACGTCCTGACTTTC	CSVGGGRGANVLTF
TRBV27	TRBD1	NA	TRBJ2-1	TGTGCCAGCAGCCCCCCAGGGGGCCCCCTGTACAATGAGCAGTTCTTC	CASSPPGGPLYNEQFF
TRBV18	NA	few	TRBJ1-3	TGTGCCAGCTCACCGGTAACGGGGGGCCCTGGAAACACCATATATTTT	CASSPVTGGPGNTIYF
TRBV6-6	NA	NA	TRBJ1-4	TGTGCCAGCAGTTACTCGGCAGTTAATGAAAAACTGTTTTTT	CASSYSAVNEKLFF
TRBV5-4	TRBD2	NA	TRBJ2-7	TGTGCCAGCAGCTTGGTGGGCGGGAGAGGGTACGAGCAGTACTTC	CASSLVGGRGYEQYF
TRBV30	NA	NA	TRBJ1-3	TGTGCCTGGGTCGGGAGGGCTGGAAACACCATATATTTT	CAWVGRAGNTIYF
TRBV19	NA	NA	TRBJ2-2	TGTGCCAGTAGTATATCACTGGGATCCGTTAATTCGGGCACCGGGGAGCTGTTTTTT	CASSISLGSVNSGTGELFF
TRBV5-1	NA	NA	TRBJ1-5	TGCGCCAGCAGCCCAACCCCGGCAGGGTTTGGTCAGCCCCAGCATTTT	CASSPTPAGFGQPQHF
TRBV10-2	TRBD1	NA	TRBJ2-3	TGCGCCAGCAGTTCAGGACAGGGTGGTACGCAGTATTTT	CASSSGQGGTQYF
TRBV11-2	TRBD1	NA	TRBJ1-1	TGTGCCAGCAGCTTACTTCCCTTGGGGACAGGGACCCATGCTTTCTTT	CASSLLPLGTGTHAFF
TRBV5-6	NA	NA	TRBJ2-1	TGTGCCAGCAGCTTGTCCGGATTATACAATGAGCAGTTCTTC	CASSLSGLYNEQFF
TRBV19	NA	few	TRBJ2-3	TGTGCCAGTAGTCTTGATGGGGGGTCCACAGATACGCAGTATTTT	CASSLDGGSTDTQYF